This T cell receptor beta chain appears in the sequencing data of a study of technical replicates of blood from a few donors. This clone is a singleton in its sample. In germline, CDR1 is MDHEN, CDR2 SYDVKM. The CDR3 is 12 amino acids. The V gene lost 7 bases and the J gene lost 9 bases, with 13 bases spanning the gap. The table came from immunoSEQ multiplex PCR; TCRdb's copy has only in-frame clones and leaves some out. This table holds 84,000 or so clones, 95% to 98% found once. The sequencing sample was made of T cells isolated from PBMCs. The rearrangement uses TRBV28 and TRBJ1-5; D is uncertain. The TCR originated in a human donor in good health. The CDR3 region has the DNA TGTGCCAGCACCGAACCAGGTGCGCCCCAGCATTTT. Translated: CASTEPGAPQHF.